The clone carrying this T cell receptor (delta chain) was seen ten or more times. A far larger clone lies a single base away; this is likely a read error. Other nucleotide sequences from this sample produce the same CDR3. PBMCs from patients and controls supplied the genomic DNA for sequencing. The control group comprised age- and sex-matched healthy adult blood donors. These data are taken from a study of gamma delta lymphoproliferative disorders and STAT genes. TCRdb re-processed the multiplex PCR reads via CATT. The sample yields over 600 delta-chain clones, 1.5% to 1.9% seen once. Germline V gives CDR1 GEAIGNYY, CDR2 EKD. Unmatched junction bases numbered 6, after V lost 4 bases and J lost 0 bases. The CDR3 is 16 residues long.

Sample: blood. This rearrangement joins TRDV2 to TRDJ1; 11 bases agree with TRDD3. The origin of this receptor is a human donor in good health. The CDR3 nucleotides read TGTGCCTGTGATCCGCTGGGGGATACACACACCGATAAACTCATCTTT. Its translation: CACDPLGDTHTDKLIF.